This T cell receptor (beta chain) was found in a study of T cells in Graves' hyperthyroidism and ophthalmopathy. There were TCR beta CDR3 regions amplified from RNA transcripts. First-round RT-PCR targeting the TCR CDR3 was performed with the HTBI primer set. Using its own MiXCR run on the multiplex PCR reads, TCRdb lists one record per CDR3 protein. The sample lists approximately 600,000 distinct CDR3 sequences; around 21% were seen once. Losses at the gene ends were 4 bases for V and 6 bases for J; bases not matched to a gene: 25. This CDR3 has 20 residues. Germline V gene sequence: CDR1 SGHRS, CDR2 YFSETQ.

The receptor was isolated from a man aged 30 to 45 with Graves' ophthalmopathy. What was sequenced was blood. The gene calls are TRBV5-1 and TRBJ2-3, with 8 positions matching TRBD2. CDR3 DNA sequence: TGCGCCAGCAGCCCTTTACAGGGAATCGGGACTAGGAGTGGGGTGGATACGCAGTATTTT. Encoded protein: CASSPLQGIGTRSGVDTQYF.